The 3 T cell receptor beta chains in this list originate from one sample, sequenced in a study of control samples from healthy donors and cancer patients. This table comes from immunoSEQ multiplex PCR, and its TCRdb copy is limited to in-frame clones, with some not included. The sample carries under 20,000 clones, around 86% recorded once. What was sequenced was PBMCs. All receptors derive from a woman in her seventies with colorectal cancer.

The V call is TRBV29-1, the J call TRBJ2-1; possibly TRBD1 or TRBD2 for D (5 bases each). The CDR3 runs 9 residues. Trimming removed 7 bases from V and 12 bases from J, with 10 bases in between. Germline values: CDR1 SQVTM, CDR2 ANQGSEA. CDR3 sequence: CSGGYPQFF. The CDR3 DNA follows: TGCAGCGGGGGGTACCCGCAGTTCTTC.

The V and J genes are TRBV29-1 and TRBJ2-7, with 12 bases identical to TRBD1. This CDR3 comprises 14 residues. From germline, CDR1 is SQVTM and CDR2 ANQGSEA. V shed 6 bases and J 5 bases; nucleotides not matched to a gene: 8. The CDR3 spells CSVTGQGARNEQYF. The CDR3 bases are TGCAGCGTGACGGGACAGGGGGCGAGGAACGAGCAGTACTTC.

As regards this clone: One junction end does not reproduce the germline sequence, and a read error may be involved. The chain carries TRBV20-1 and TRBJ2-7, with D possibly being TRBD2 (6 bases). Germline lookup yields CDR1 DFQATT and CDR2 SNEGSKA (reference sequence). The CDR3 is 11 amino acids. CDR3 DNA: TGCAGTGCTAGAGACCATCTAGTGGGGGGCTTC. This translates into CSARDHLVGGF.